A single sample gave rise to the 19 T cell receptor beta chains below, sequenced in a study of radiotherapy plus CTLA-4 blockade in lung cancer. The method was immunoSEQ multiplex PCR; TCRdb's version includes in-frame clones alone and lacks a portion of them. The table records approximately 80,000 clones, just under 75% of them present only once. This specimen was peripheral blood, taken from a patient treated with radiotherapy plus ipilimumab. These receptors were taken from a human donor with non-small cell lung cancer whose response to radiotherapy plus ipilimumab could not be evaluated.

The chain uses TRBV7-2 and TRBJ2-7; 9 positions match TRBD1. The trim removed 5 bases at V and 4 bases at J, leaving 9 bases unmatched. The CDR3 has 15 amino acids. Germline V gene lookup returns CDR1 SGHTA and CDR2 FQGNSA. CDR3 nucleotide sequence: TGTGCCAGCAGCCCGGGGACAGGGACTCCTTACGAGCAGTACTTC. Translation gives CASSPGTGTPYEQYF. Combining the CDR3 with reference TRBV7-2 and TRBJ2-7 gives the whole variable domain GAGVSQSPSNKVTEKGKDVELRCDPISGHTALYWYRQSLGQGLEFLIYFQGNSAPDKSGLPSDRFSAERTGGSVSTLTIQRTQQEDSAVYLCASSPGTGTPYEQYFGPGTRLTVT.

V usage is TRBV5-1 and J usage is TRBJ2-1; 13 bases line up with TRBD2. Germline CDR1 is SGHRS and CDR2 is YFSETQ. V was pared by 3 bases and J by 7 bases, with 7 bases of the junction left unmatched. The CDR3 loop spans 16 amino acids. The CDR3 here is CASSSRLAGGENEQFF. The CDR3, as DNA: TGCGCCAGCAGCTCCAGACTAGCGGGAGGTGAGAATGAGCAGTTCTTC. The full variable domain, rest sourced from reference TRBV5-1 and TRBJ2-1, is KAGVTQTPRYLIKTRGQQVTLSCSPISGHRSVSWYQQTPGQGLQFLFEYFSETQRNKGNFPGRFSGRQFSNSRSEMNVSTLELGDSALYLCASSSRLAGGENEQFFGPGTRLTVL.

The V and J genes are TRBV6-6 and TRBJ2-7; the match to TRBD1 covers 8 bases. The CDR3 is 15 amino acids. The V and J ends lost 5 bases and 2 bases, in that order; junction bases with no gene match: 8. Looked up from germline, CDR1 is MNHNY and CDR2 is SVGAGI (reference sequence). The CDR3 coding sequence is TGTGCCAGCAGTACGAGGACAGGGACCCCCTACGAGCAGTACTTC. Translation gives CASSTRTGTPYEQYF.

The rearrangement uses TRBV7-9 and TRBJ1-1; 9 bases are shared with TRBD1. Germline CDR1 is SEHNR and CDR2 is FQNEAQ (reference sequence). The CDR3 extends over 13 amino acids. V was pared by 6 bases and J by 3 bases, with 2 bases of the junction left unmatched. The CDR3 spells CASSWTGDTEAFF. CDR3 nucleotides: TGTGCCAGCAGTTGGACAGGGGACACTGAAGCTTTCTTT.

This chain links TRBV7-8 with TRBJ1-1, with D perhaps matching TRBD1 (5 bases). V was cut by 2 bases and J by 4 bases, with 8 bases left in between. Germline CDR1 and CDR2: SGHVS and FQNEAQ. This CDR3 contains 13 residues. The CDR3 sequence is CASSLLGVTEAFF. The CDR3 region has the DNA TGTGCCAGCAGCTTATTAGGGGTCACTGAAGCTTTCTTT.

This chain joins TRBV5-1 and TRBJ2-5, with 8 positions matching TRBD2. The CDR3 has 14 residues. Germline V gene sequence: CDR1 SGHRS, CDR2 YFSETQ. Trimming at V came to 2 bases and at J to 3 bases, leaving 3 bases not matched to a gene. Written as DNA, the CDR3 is TGCGCCAGCAGCTTACTAGCGGTAAAAGAGACCCAGTACTTC. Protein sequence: CASSLLAVKETQYF.

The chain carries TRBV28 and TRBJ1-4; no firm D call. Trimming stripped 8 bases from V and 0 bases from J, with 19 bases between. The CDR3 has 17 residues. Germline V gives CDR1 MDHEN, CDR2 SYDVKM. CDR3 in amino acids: CASSPLFRVTTNEKLFF. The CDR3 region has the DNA TGTGCCAGCTCCCCTCTATTTAGAGTCACAACTAATGAAAAACTGTTTTTT. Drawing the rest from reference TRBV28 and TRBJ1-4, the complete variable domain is DVKVTQSSRYLVKRTGEKVFLECVQDMDHENMFWYRQDPGLGLRLIYFSYDVKMKEKGDIPEGYSVSREKKERFSLILESASTNQTSMYLCASSPLFRVTTNEKLFFGSGTQLSVL.

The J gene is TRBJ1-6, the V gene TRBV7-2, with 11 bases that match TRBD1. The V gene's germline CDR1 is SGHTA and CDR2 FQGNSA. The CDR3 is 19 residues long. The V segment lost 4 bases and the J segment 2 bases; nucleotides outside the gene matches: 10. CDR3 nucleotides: TGTGCCAGCAGCTATCGGACAGGGGGCTTAAGGACCTATAATTCACCCCTCCACTTT. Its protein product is CASSYRTGGLRTYNSPLHF.

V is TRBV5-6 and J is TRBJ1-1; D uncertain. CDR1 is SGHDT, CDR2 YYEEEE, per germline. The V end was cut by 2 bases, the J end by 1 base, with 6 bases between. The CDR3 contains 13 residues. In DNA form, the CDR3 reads TGTGCCAGCAGCTTAGCCCGGAACACTGAAGCTTTCTTT. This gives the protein CASSLARNTEAFF.

The CDR3 coding sequence is TGTGCCAGCAGTGAAGCACGGGAAAAACTGTTTTTT. Encoded protein: CASSEAREKLFF. V and J are TRBV6-1 and TRBJ1-4; D is unclear. The germline CDR1 and CDR2 sequences are MNHNS and SASEGT. Trimming took 0 bases from V and 8 from J, leaving 4 bases between them. This CDR3 contains 12 residues.

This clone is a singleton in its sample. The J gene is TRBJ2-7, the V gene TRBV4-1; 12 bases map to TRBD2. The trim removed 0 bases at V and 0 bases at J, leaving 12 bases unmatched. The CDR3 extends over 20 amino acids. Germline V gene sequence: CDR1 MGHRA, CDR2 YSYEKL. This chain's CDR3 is CASSQDLSLAGGRSSYEQYF. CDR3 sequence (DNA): TGCGCCAGCAGCCAAGATCTATCGCTAGCGGGAGGGAGGAGCTCCTACGAGCAGTACTTC.

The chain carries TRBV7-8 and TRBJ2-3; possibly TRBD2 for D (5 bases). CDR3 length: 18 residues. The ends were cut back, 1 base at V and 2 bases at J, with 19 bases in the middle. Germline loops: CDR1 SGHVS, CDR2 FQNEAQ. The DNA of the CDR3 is TGTGCCAGCAGCTTAGGTGTTAGCGTAATAACTCCCACAGATACGCAGTATTTT. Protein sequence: CASSLGVSVITPTDTQYF.

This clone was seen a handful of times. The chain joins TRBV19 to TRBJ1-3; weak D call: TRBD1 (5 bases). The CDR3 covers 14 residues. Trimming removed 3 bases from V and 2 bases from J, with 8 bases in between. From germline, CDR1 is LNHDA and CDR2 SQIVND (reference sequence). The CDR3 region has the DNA TGTGCCAGTAGTATCTTAGGGGCTGGAAACACCATATATTTT. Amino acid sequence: CASSILGAGNTIYF.

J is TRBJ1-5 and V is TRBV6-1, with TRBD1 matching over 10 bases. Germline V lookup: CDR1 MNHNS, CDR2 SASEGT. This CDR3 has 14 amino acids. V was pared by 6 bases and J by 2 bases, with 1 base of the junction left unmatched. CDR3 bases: TGTGCCAGCAGCGGACAGGGGGGCAATCAGCCCCAGCATTTT. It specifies CASSGQGGNQPQHF.

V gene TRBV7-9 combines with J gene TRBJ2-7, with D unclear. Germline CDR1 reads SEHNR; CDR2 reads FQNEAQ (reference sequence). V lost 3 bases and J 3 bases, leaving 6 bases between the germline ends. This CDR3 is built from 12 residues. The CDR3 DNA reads TGTGCCAGCAGCTTGGCCAACTACGAGCAGTACTTC. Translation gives CASSLANYEQYF.

This CDR3 is CASSSRGLGYQPQHF. Written as DNA, the CDR3 is TGTGCCAGCAGCTCCAGGGGGTTAGGCTATCAGCCCCAGCATTTT. J is TRBJ1-5 and V is TRBV7-8; 7 bases are shared with TRBD1. With V trimmed by 4 bases and J by 5 bases, 8 bases remained unmatched. The CDR3 is 15 amino acids. Germline V gene sequence: CDR1 SGHVS, CDR2 FQNEAQ. The complete variable domain, with remaining parts taken from reference TRBV7-8 and TRBJ1-5, reads GAGVSQSPRYKVAKRGQDVALRCDPISGHVSLFWYQQALGQGPEFLTYFQNEAQLDKSGLPSDRFFAERPEGSVSTLKIQRTQQEDSAVYLCASSSRGLGYQPQHFGDGTRLSIL.

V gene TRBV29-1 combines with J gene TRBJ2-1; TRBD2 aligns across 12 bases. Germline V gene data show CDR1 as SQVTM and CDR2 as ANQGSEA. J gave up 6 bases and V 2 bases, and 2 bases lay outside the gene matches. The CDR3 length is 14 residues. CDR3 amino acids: CSVERTSGVNEQFF. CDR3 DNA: TGCAGCGTTGAAAGGACTAGCGGGGTCAATGAGCAGTTCTTC.

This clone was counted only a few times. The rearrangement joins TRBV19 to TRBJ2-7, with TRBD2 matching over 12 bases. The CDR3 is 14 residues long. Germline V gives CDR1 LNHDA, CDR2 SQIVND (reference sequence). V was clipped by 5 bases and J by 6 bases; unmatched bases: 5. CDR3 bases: TGTGCCAGTAGTCAGCGACTAGCGGGAGCCGAGCAGTACTTC. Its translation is CASSQRLAGAEQYF.

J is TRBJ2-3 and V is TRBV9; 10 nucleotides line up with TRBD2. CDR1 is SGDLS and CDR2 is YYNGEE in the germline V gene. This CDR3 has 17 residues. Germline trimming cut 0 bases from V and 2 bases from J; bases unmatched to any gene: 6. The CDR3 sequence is CASSVGASGRLTDTQYF. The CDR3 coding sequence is TGTGCCAGCAGCGTAGGTGCTAGCGGGAGACTCACAGATACGCAGTATTTT. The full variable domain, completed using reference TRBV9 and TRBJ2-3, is DSGVTQTPKHLITATGQRVTLRCSPRSGDLSVYWYQQSLDQGLQFLIQYYNGEERAKGNILERFSAQQFPDLHSELNLSSLELGDSALYFCASSVGASGRLTDTQYFGPGTRLTVL.